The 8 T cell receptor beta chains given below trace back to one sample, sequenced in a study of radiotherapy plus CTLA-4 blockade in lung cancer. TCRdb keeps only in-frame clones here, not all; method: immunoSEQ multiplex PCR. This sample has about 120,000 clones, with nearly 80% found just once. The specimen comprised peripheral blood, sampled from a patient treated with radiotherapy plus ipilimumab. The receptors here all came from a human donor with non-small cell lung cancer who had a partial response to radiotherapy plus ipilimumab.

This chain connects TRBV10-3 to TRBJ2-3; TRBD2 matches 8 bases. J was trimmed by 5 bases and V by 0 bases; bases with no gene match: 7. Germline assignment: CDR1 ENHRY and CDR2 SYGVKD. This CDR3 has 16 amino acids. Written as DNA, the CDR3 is TGTGCCATCAGTGAGTCGGCGGGGGGACCTATAGATACGCAGTATTTT. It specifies CAISESAGGPIDTQYF.

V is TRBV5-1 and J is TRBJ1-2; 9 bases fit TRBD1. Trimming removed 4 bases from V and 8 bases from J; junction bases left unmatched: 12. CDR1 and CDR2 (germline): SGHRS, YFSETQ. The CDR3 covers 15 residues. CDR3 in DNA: TGCGCCAGCAGCCCCCGCACAGGGGGCGCGGCAGGCTACACCTTC. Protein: CASSPRTGGAAGYTF.

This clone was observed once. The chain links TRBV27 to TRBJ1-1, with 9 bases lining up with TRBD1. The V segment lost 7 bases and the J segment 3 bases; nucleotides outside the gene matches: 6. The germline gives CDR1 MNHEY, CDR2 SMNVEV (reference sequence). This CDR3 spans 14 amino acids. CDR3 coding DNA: TGTGCCAGCAAAACACAGGGGGCTTACACTGAAGCTTTCTTT. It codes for CASKTQGAYTEAFF.

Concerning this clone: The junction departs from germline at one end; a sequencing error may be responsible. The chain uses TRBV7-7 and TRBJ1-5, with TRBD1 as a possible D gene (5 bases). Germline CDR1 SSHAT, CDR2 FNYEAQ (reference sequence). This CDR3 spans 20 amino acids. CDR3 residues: CASSLRNRGTSGGWNQPQHF. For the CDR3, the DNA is TGTGCTAGCAGCTTAAGAAATCGCGGAACGTCGGGGGGATGGAATCAGCCCCAGCATTTT.

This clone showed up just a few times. The CDR3 bases are TGTGCCAGCAGCTTTCTTACTAGCGGGAGGGTGAATGAGCAGTTCTTC. Translating it yields CASSFLTSGRVNEQFF. The genes are TRBV7-9 and TRBJ2-1, with 13 bases aligning to TRBD2. The CDR3 loop spans 16 amino acids. From germline, CDR1 is SEHNR and CDR2 FQNEAQ (reference sequence). Trimming took 3 bases from V and 7 from J; bases not matched to a gene: 6.

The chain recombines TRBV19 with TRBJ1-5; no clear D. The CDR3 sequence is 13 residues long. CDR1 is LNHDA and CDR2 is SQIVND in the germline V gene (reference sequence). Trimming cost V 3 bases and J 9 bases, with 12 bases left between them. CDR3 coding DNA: TGTGCCAGTAGTATTGGGAGTCTCGGGCCCCAGCATTTT. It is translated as CASSIGSLGPQHF.

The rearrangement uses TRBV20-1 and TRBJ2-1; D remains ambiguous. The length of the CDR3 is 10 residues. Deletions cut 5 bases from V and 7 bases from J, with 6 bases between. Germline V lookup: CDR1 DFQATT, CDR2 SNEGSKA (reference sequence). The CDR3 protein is CSAEKNEQFF. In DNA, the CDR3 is TGCAGTGCTGAGAAGAATGAGCAGTTCTTC.

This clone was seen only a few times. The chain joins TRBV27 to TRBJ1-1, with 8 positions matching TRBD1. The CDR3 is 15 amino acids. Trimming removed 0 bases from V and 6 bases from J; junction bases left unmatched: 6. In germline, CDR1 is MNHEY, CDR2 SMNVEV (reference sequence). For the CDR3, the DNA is TGTGCCAGCAGTTTATCCCGGACAGGGCGGGCTGAAGCTTTCTTT. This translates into CASSLSRTGRAEAFF.